This TCR beta chain was found in a study of cytomegalovirus exposure and HLA in healthy donors. Broader study findings: Per published accounts, TCR beta sequences correctly predicted the HLA-A and HLA-B alleles of most subjects. Later work found that TCR association rates differed between HLA loci; DRB1 had the most and HLA-C the fewest. Presence/absence analyses supposed approximately even sequencing depth among donors. Later analysis associated a missense DCLRE1C variant with TCR beta V- and J-gene trimming.

On this clone: Its antigen is still unknown.

J lost 7 bases, V lost 5 bases, and 7 bases had no gene match. From germline, CDR1 is ENHRY and CDR2 SYGVKD. The CDR3 contains 15 residues. It was with 60 Vbeta and 13 Jbeta primers that the PCR ran. TCRdb's copy holds only in-frame clones and misses some; the assay was immunoSEQ multiplex PCR. Of some 100,000 clones in the sample, 75% were seen once. This chain joins TRBV10-3 and TRBJ1-6; 8 bases align to TRBD1. Sequencing used PBMCs. This sequence was found in a man in his fifties or sixties in good health and CMV-seronegative. CDR3 coding DNA: TGTGCCATCAGTCCCTCCGGGACAGGAAATTCACCCCTCCACTTT. Its protein is CAISPSGTGNSPLHF.